This T cell receptor beta chain was sequenced in a study of blood T cell repertoires in COVID-19. Background on the study: Sites across the United States, Italy and Spain contributed samples from acute and convalescent COVID-19. From T cells, B-cell-depleted T cells, or PBMCs came the material, which was cDNA or gDNA.

There are a few counts of this clone. Per the authors' pipeline: The assay estimated nucleated cells by amplifying reference gene primers. The data were produced by immunoSEQ multiplex PCR, yet TCRdb's version contains in-frame clones alone and is incomplete. Clonal size and the V and J genes are those of that table, whereas D and trimming came from the DNA. The sample contains some 59,000 clones, over 90% of which appear only once. There are 13 residues in the CDR3. Trimming stripped 2 bases from V and 4 bases from J, with 9 bases between. Germline values: CDR1 SGHTA, CDR2 FQGNSA. The rearrangement joins TRBV7-2 to TRBJ2-7; a weak D match, TRBD2 (6 bases). The material sequenced was peripheral blood. The sequence came from a man between 45 and 60 years old with acute or convalescent COVID-19. The CDR3 coding sequence is TGTGCCAGCAGCTTACCGGGAGTTTACGAGCAGTACTTC. It translates to CASSLPGVYEQYF.